Below are 30 T cell receptor beta chains sequenced from a single sample in a study of molecular identifiers for immune sequencing clone quantification. A single record per CDR3 protein comes from TCRdb applying MiXCR to the PCR reads. The table records 60,000 to 80,000 distinct CDR3 sequences, 18% of them present only once. Source material: naive CD8+ T cells from blood, with Jurkat cell RNA spiked in. Subset indicated: FACS-sorted CD8+CD4-CCR7+CD45RA+ naive T cells. The receptors come from a human donor in good health. Some libraries in this study had Jurkat cell RNA spiked in.

This clonotype was seen a handful of times. The chain uses TRBV5-3 and TRBJ2-1, with D uncertain. TRBV5-3 counts as an open reading frame of uncertain function. Trimming pared 8 bases from V and 10 bases from J, leaving 16 bases between. CDR3 size: 12 residues. CDR3 loop: CASSLPRREQFF. CDR3 in DNA: TGTGCCAGCAGCCTCCCGAGAAGGGAGCAGTTCTTC.

This clonotype has ten or more counts. V and J are TRBV7-9 and TRBJ2-6; D is perhaps TRBD2 (5 bases). Germline CDR1 is SEHNR and CDR2 is FQNEAQ (reference sequence). The CDR3 extends over 17 amino acids. Trimming removed 1 base from V and 1 base from J, with 11 bases in between. CDR3 loop: CASSLGRGESGANVLTF. In DNA, the CDR3 is TGTGCCAGCAGCTTAGGTCGGGGAGAGTCTGGGGCCAACGTCCTGACTTTC.

Here the CDR3 reads CASSFLAGAGEQFF. The CDR3, as DNA: TGTGCCAGCAGTTTTTTAGCGGGAGCGGGTGAGCAGTTCTTC. The chain combines TRBV6-6 with TRBJ2-1; 9 bases are a match to TRBD2. The CDR3 consists of 14 residues. Germline V gives CDR1 MNHNY, CDR2 SVGAGI (reference sequence). V dropped 4 bases and J dropped 9; count of bases not matched to a gene: 7.

This clonotype was seen at least ten times. V gene TRBV27 combines with J gene TRBJ2-1, with 9 bases that match TRBD2. J gave up 2 bases and V 1 base, and 9 bases lay outside the gene matches. The CDR3 has 18 residues. Germline V CDR1 and CDR2: MNHEY, SMNVEV (reference sequence). The CDR3 DNA reads as TGTGCCAGCAGTTTATGGGGTGCAACTAGCGGGCCCTACAATGAGCAGTTCTTC. Protein: CASSLWGATSGPYNEQFF.

The chain joins TRBV20-1 to TRBJ2-3, with 10 bases that match TRBD1. CDR1 is DFQATT and CDR2 is SNEGSKA in the germline V gene (reference sequence). With V trimmed by 5 bases and J by 3 bases, 14 bases remained unmatched. The CDR3 totals 17 residues. In nucleotides, the CDR3 is TGCAGTGCTCTGGGGGGGACAGGGGAGTTGGGAACAGATACGCAGTATTTT. This encodes CSALGGTGELGTDTQYF.

In this sample, this clonotype turned up many times. V usage is TRBV6-6 and J usage is TRBJ2-2, with 13 nucleotides matching TRBD2. V was pared by 2 bases and J by 7 bases, with 13 bases of the junction left unmatched. Germline V gene data show CDR1 as MNHNY and CDR2 as SVGAGI (reference sequence). The length of the CDR3 is 19 residues. The CDR3 loop reads CASSYTSVGLAGLYGELFF. The CDR3 nucleotides read TGTGCCAGCAGTTACACGAGCGTGGGACTAGCGGGACTTTACGGGGAGCTGTTTTTT.

A word on this clonotype: This may arise from a read error, as a much more abundant clone is one base away. This rearrangement joins TRBV4-2 to TRBJ2-1, with D perhaps TRBD2 (5 bases). There are 15 residues in the CDR3. In germline, CDR1 is LGHNA, CDR2 YNFKEQ. The chain's CDR3 is CASSQDSGSWDERFF. DNA for the CDR3: TGTGCCAGCAGCCAAGATTCGGGGTCTTGGGATGAGCGGTTCTTC.

The CDR3 DNA sequence: TGTGCCAGCAGTTACACGCCCATGGCGACCGGGGAGCTGTTTTTT. Protein: CASSYTPMATGELFF. The rearrangement links TRBV6-5 to TRBJ2-2, with no clear D. Germline V gene data show CDR1 as MNHEY and CDR2 as SVGAGI. This CDR3 spans 15 amino acids. Trimming pared 2 bases from V and 5 bases from J, leaving 12 bases between.

The chain recombines TRBV27 with TRBJ2-3; D uncertain. CDR3 size: 15 residues. The germline gives CDR1 MNHEY, CDR2 SMNVEV (reference sequence). V lost 5 bases to trimming and J lost 2 bases, with 14 bases between them. CDR3 in DNA: TGTGCCAGCAGTCCCCTAGGGTCGTACACAGATACGCAGTATTTT. Amino acids: CASSPLGSYTDTQYF.

The chain carries TRBV4-1 and TRBJ2-5; 12 nucleotides line up with TRBD2. J lost 5 bases, V lost 4 bases, and 8 bases had no gene match. Per germline, CDR1 MGHRA and CDR2 YSYEKL. This CDR3 region has 16 residues. In DNA form, the CDR3 reads TGCGCCAGCAGCCCCCATCAGACTAGCGGGAGTGAGACCCAGTACTTC. Its translation: CASSPHQTSGSETQYF.

This clonotype was picked up many times. This sequence joins TRBV7-6 and TRBJ2-1; 8 bases are a match to TRBD1. The V gene end was trimmed by 4 bases and the J gene end by 8 bases; junction bases not matched to a gene: 10. In germline, CDR1 is SGHVS, CDR2 FNYEAQ. CDR3 length equals 15 residues. CDR3 amino acids: CASSSTWQGADEQFF. The CDR3 region has the DNA TGTGCCAGCAGCTCCACGTGGCAGGGGGCGGATGAGCAGTTCTTC.

This clonotype occurred a few times. V gene TRBV20-1 combines with J gene TRBJ2-1; D is possibly TRBD2 (5 bases). Germline V CDR1 and CDR2: DFQATT, SNEGSKA (reference sequence). This CDR3 contains 16 residues. V lost 1 base to trimming and J lost 2 bases, with 15 bases between them. CDR3 in amino acids: CSARASGGATYNEQFF. CDR3 in DNA: TGCAGTGCTAGAGCGTCTGGAGGAGCAACCTACAATGAGCAGTTCTTC.

In its sample, this clonotype was seen many times. This sequence joins TRBV20-1 and TRBJ2-1, with D perhaps matching TRBD1 (6 bases). This CDR3 is built from 14 residues. V lost 1 base, J lost 10 bases, and 17 bases lay in between. CDR1 DFQATT and CDR2 SNEGSKA come from the germline V gene (reference sequence). CDR3 sequence (DNA): TGCAGTGCTAGAGGGTTGCTGGGTGGACAGGAGCAGTTCTTC. Amino acids: CSARGLLGGQEQFF.

The table lists this clonotype with many counts. This chain connects TRBV6-6 to TRBJ2-5; no definite D call. The CDR3 sequence is 13 residues long. V lost 0 bases, J lost 7 bases, and 9 bases lay in between. Germline CDR1 is MNHNY and CDR2 is SVGAGI (reference sequence). CDR3 nucleotides: TGTGCCAGCAGTTACTCTCTGCTTGGGACCCAGTACTTC. It encodes CASSYSLLGTQYF.

This clonotype appeared many times. This chain joins TRBV6-2 or TRBV6-3 and TRBJ1-2; D is uncertain. This CDR3 region has 12 residues. Germline V gives CDR1 MNHEY, CDR2 SVGEGT. V was cut by 7 bases and J by 2 bases, with 8 bases left in between. The CDR3, as DNA: TGTGCCAGCATGGAGCGGAACTATGGCTACACCTTC. This codes for CASMERNYGYTF.

This clonotype appeared many times. This chain connects TRBV19 to TRBJ1-5; D is uncertain. The CDR3 is 12 residues long. Germline-derived CDR1 and CDR2 are LNHDA and SQIVND (reference sequence). V shed 3 bases and J shed 7 bases, with 7 bases lying between them. The CDR3 spells CASSIEGQPQHF. The CDR3 nucleotides are TGTGCCAGTAGTATTGAGGGACAGCCCCAGCATTTT.

This clonotype was recorded many times. This chain joins TRBV12-3 or TRBV12-4 and TRBJ2-7; 12 bases agree with TRBD2. The CDR3 covers 15 residues. After removal of 3 bases from V and 7 bases from J, the junction contained 7 bases not matched to a gene. The chain's CDR3 is CASSLSGTSGLEQYF. The CDR3 DNA sequence: TGTGCCAGCAGTTTGTCCGGGACTAGCGGGTTAGAGCAGTACTTC.

As regards this clonotype: This may arise from a read error, as a much more abundant clone is one base away. The V and J genes are TRBV27 and TRBJ2-7, with D hard to call. Germline V gene data show CDR1 as MNHEY and CDR2 as SMNVEV (reference sequence). This CDR3 has 16 residues. The CDR3 spells CASSPSLGLLTYAQYF. The CDR3, as DNA: TGTGCCAGCAGCCCAAGCTTGGGCCTATTAACCTACGCGCAGTACTTC.

This clonotype showed up many times. The V call is TRBV11-2, the J call TRBJ2-5, with 7 bases identical to TRBD2. From germline, CDR1 is SGHAT and CDR2 FQNNGV. This CDR3 region has 16 residues. The ends lost 0 bases at V and 5 bases at J; junction bases unmatched: 9. The chain's CDR3 is CASSLELAASPETQYF. The CDR3 DNA sequence: TGTGCCAGCAGCTTAGAGCTAGCGGCGAGCCCCGAGACCCAGTACTTC.

This clonotype occurred many times. V and J are TRBV6-5 and TRBJ2-4, with 8 bases matching TRBD2. V was pared by 6 bases and J by 0 bases, with 1 base of the junction left unmatched. Germline V CDR1 and CDR2: MNHEY, SVGAGI. This CDR3 has 14 amino acids. The CDR3 protein is CASRAGGAKNIQYF. CDR3 sequence (DNA): TGTGCCAGCAGGGCGGGAGGAGCCAAAAACATTCAGTACTTC.

This clonotype appeared many times. The DNA of the CDR3 is TGTGCCAGCAGTCCCACAGGGATCGATGAGCAGTTCTTC. The encoded protein is CASSPTGIDEQFF. The chain links TRBV28 to TRBJ2-1; possible D gene TRBD1, 6 bases. This CDR3 is built from 13 residues. CDR1 is MDHEN and CDR2 is SYDVKM in the germline V gene. V was shortened by 5 bases and J by 8 bases, with 13 bases between the two germline ends.

This clonotype was picked up many times. The V and J genes are TRBV9 and TRBJ2-7, with D perhaps assigned TRBD1 or TRBD2 (5 bases each). The CDR3 sequence is 14 residues long. V lost 2 bases and J lost 3, with 12 bases in between. Germline lookup yields CDR1 SGDLS and CDR2 YYNGEE. For the CDR3, the DNA is TGTGCCAGCAGCGTCGGTCAGGGAGTCTACGAGCAGTACTTC. It encodes CASSVGQGVYEQYF.

This clonotype was detected many times. The CDR3 sequence: CASSFYDPEIPGLEVAKNIQYF. Written as DNA, the CDR3 is TGTGCCAGCAGTTTTTACGACCCGGAAATTCCGGGACTAGAAGTTGCCAAAAACATTCAGTACTTC. The V call is TRBV28, the J call TRBJ2-4; 8 bases are a match to TRBD2. Germline V lookup: CDR1 MDHEN, CDR2 SYDVKM. J gave up 1 base and V 3 bases, and 23 bases lay outside the gene matches. This CDR3 comprises 22 residues.

In regard to this clonotype: Just one base apart from a much larger clone, this may be a read error. The chain recombines TRBV4-1 with TRBJ2-7; TRBD2 aligns across 8 bases. The CDR3 sequence is 14 residues long. Germline CDR1 and CDR2: MGHRA and YSYEKL. The CDR3 is CAGSQVGTSYEQYF. The CDR3 DNA reads as TGCGCCGGCAGCCAAGTAGGGACTAGCTACGAGCAGTACTTC.

This clonotype was detected ten times or more. This chain joins TRBV12-3 or TRBV12-4 and TRBJ2-1; perhaps TRBD2 as D (6 bases). V shed 1 base and J shed 5 bases, with 21 bases lying between them. The CDR3 extends over 18 amino acids. CDR3 amino acids: CASSLDGALASPHNEQFF. The CDR3 coding sequence is TGTGCCAGCAGTTTAGACGGCGCTCTAGCGTCTCCGCACAATGAGCAGTTCTTC.

This clonotype was observed at least ten times. V is TRBV4-1 and J is TRBJ1-5, with D tentatively TRBD1 (6 bases). Germline values: CDR1 MGHRA, CDR2 YSYEKL. The V gene lost 0 bases and the J gene lost 2 bases, with 11 bases spanning the gap. This CDR3 contains 16 residues. CDR3 DNA: TGCGCCAGCAGCCAAGAGAGGGGGTTGGGCAATCAGCCCCAGCATTTT. It translates to CASSQERGLGNQPQHF.

In its sample, this clonotype was seen a few times. The V gene is TRBV24-1, the J gene TRBJ2-3; D ambiguous. The CDR3 is 12 residues long. The germline gives CDR1 KGHDR, CDR2 SFDVKD. Trimming took 3 bases from V and 6 from J, leaving 6 bases between them. Here the CDR3 reads CATSDPVDTQYF. The CDR3 DNA reads TGTGCCACCAGTGATCCCGTGGATACGCAGTATTTT.

This clonotype came up many times. The rearrangement joins TRBV20-1 to TRBJ2-5; 8 positions agree with TRBD1. Germline lookup yields CDR1 DFQATT and CDR2 SNEGSKA (reference sequence). Trimming took 5 bases from V and 3 from J; bases not matched to a gene: 8. This CDR3 has 14 amino acids. CDR3 DNA sequence: TGCAGTGCTCTAAGGGCAGGGGGCGAAGAGACCCAGTACTTC. Its protein is CSALRAGGEETQYF.

The sample holds many counts of this clonotype. This chain links TRBV9 with TRBJ2-1; D gene uncertain. This CDR3 comprises 12 residues. Germline V gene data show CDR1 as SGDLS and CDR2 as YYNGEE. Trimming removed 4 bases from V and 9 bases from J, with 11 bases in between. CDR3 protein: CASSPLDGEQFF. In nucleotides, the CDR3 is TGTGCCAGCAGCCCCCTTGACGGTGAGCAGTTCTTC.

This clonotype was seen ten or more times. The chain combines TRBV28 with TRBJ2-7; D gene unclear. Trimming pared 5 bases from V and 0 bases from J, leaving 14 bases between. Germline CDR1 is MDHEN and CDR2 is SYDVKM. This CDR3 is built from 15 residues. The CDR3, as DNA: TGTGCCAGCAGTCGGGCTAGGCTGAGCTCCTACGAGCAGTACTTC. Translation: CASSRARLSSYEQYF.